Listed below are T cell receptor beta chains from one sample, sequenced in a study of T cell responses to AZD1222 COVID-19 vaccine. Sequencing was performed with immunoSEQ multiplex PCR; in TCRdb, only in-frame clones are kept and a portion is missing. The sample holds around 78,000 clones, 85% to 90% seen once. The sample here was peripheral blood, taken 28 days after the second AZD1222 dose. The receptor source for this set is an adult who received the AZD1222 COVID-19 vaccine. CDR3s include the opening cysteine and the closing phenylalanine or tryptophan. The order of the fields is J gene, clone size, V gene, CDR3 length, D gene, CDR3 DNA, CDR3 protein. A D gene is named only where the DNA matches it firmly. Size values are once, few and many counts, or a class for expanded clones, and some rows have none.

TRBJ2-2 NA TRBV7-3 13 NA TGTGCCAGCAGCCCACTCGGAGCCGGGGAGCTGTTTTTT CASSPLGAGELFF
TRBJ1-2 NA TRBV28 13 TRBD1 TGTGCCAGCAGTTTAGGGACAGGTTATGGCTACACCTTC CASSLGTGYGYTF
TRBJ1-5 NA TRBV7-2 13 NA TGTGCCAGGAGAGGGACGACAAGTCAGCCCCAGCATTTT CARRGTTSQPQHF
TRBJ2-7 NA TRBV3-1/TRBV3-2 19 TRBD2 TGTGCCAGCAGCCCCTGGGCTAGCGGGGGATTCCTGGCCACCTACGAGCAGTACTTC CASSPWASGGFLATYEQYF
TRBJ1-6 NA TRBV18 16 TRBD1 TGTGCCAGCTCACCACCGGGACAGGGGTCTTATTCACCCCTCCACTTT CASSPPGQGSYSPLHF
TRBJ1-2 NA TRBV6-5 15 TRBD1 TGTGCCAGCAGTTACTCGGACAGGGGGCAGGATGGCTACACCTTC CASSYSDRGQDGYTF
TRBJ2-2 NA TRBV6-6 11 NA TGTGCCACAGAAGAGGGGGGGGAGCTGTTTTTT CATEEGGELFF
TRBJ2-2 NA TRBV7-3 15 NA TGTGCCAGCAGCTTAACCCAGACGAACACCGGGGAGCTGTTTTTT CASSLTQTNTGELFF
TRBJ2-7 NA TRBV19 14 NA TGTGCCAGTAGTGATGCCGGGAGAAGCTACGAGCAGTACTTC CASSDAGRSYEQYF
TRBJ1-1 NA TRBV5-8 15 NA TGTGCCAGCAGCCCGGAACATAGGACGGCCGAAGAAGCTTTCTTT CASSPEHRTAEEAFF
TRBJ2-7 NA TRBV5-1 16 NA TGCGCCAGCAGCTTGGGAGGTCCGGGGATTCGGGACGAGCAGTACTTC CASSLGGPGIRDEQYF
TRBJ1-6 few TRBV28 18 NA TGTGCCAGCAGTTTAAGGTTGTGGCCGGACAGTTTTAATTCACCCCTCCACTTT CASSLRLWPDSFNSPLHF
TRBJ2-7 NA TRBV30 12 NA TGTGCCTGGAGTGAAACTTACCACGAGCAGTACTTC CAWSETYHEQYF
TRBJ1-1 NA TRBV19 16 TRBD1 TGTGCCAGTAGTCCATCAGGGGGCGCAGAGAACACTGAAGCTTTCTTT CASSPSGGAENTEAFF
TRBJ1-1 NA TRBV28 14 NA TGTGCCAGACAAGACGGGGTCCTTAACACTGAAGCTTTCTTT CARQDGVLNTEAFF
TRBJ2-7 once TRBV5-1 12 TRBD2 TGCGCCAGCAGCTTGGGGGAGGGCGAGCAGTACTTC CASSLGEGEQYF
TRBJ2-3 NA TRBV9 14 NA TGTGCCAGCAGCGTAGACGCCCCCACAGATACGCAGTATTTT CASSVDAPTDTQYF
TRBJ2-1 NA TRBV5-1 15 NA TGCGCCAGCAGCTTGTCTGGGGCTCCATACAATGAGCAGTTCTTC CASSLSGAPYNEQFF
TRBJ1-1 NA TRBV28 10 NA TGTGCCAGCAGTTCCGGGGGGGCTTTCTTT CASSSGGAFF
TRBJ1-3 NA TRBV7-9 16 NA TGTGCCAGCAGCCCCCGGCAGGGTGGACCTGGAAACACCATATATTTT CASSPRQGGPGNTIYF
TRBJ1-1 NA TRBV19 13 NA TGTGCCAGTAGTTTGGGGGCGAACACTGAAGCTTTCTTT CASSLGANTEAFF
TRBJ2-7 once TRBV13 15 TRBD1 TGTGCCAGCAGCCCCGCACAGGGGGGAGCCTACGAGCAGTACTTC CASSPAQGGAYEQYF
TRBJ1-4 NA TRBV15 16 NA TGTGCCACCAGCTTACCGGGACCTGTTCAGCGGGAAAAACTGTTTTTT CATSLPGPVQREKLFF
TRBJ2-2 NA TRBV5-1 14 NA TGCGCCAGCAGCTTGGAACTAGCAGCCGGGGAGCTGTTTTTT CASSLELAAGELFF
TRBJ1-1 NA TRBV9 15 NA TGTGCCAGCAGCGTGGCTGGGTGGGGTAACACTGAAGCTTTCTTT CASSVAGWGNTEAFF
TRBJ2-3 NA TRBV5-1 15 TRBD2 TGCGCCAGCAGCTTGGCTAGCGGGGGAGGAGATACGCAGTATTTT CASSLASGGGDTQYF
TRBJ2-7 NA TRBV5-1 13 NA TGCGCCAGCAGCTTGGAACTAACCTACGAGCAGTACTTC CASSLELTYEQYF
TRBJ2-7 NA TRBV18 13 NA TGTGCCAGCTCACCCGGGACACCTTACGAGCAGTACTTC CASSPGTPYEQYF
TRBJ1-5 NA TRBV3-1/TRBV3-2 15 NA TGTGCCAGCAGCCCCCAAACTGGGCTAGGTCAGCCCCAGCATTTT CASSPQTGLGQPQHF
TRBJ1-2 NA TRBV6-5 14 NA TGTGCCAGCAGTTACTCGACAGCCTCCTATGGCTACACCTTC CASSYSTASYGYTF
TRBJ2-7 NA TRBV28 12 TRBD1 TGTGCCACCTCCGGGACAGGAAACGAGCAGTACTTC CATSGTGNEQYF
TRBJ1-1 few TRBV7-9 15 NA TGTGCCAGCAGAGACTCCCGGGGGATGAACACTGAAGCTTTCTTT CASRDSRGMNTEAFF
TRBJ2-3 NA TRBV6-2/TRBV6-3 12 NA TGTGCCAGCAGCCGCCTAGGAGATACGCAGTATTTT CASSRLGDTQYF
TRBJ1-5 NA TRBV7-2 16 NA TGTGCCAGCAGCTTAGATAGGGCAGGGGGCAATCAGCCCCAGCATTTT CASSLDRAGGNQPQHF
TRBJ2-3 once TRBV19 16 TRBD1 TGTGCCAGTAGTATAGATTCGGCAGGGGGCTTAGATACGCAGTATTTT CASSIDSAGGLDTQYF
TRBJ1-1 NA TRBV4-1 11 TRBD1 TGCGCCAGCAGCCGGGACAGGGAGGCTTTCTTT CASSRDREAFF
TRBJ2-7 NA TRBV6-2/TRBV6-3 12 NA TGTGCCAGCAGCAACCTGGGCTACGAGCAGTACTTC CASSNLGYEQYF
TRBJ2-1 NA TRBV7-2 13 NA TGTGCCAGCAGCTCTGCGGGGCGCAATGAGCAGTTCTTC CASSSAGRNEQFF
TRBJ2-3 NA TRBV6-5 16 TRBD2 TGTGCCAGCAGTTCCCTAGCGGGGAACGACTTCGGAACGCAGTATTTT CASSSLAGNDFGTQYF
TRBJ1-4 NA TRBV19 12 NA TGTGCCAGTCGGAAGGGGACGGAAAAACTGTTTTTT CASRKGTEKLFF
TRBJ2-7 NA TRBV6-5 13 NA TGTGCCAGCAAGGTCGGCAGAGACTACGAGCAGTACTTC CASKVGRDYEQYF
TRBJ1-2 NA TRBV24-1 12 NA TGTGCCACAAGTGCTGGGGGGTATGGCTACACCTTC CATSAGGYGYTF
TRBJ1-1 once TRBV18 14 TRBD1 TGTGCCAGCTCAGTTCATGACAGGGTAATTGAAGCTTTCTTT CASSVHDRVIEAFF
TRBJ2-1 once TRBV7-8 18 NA TGTGCCAGCAGCTTGGTACTTTCATTACCGAATTTCTACAATGAGCAGTTCTTC CASSLVLSLPNFYNEQFF
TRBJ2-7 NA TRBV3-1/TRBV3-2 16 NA TGTGCCAGCAGCCAAGAGTTAGAGGGGCCCCCCTACGAGCAGTACTTC CASSQELEGPPYEQYF
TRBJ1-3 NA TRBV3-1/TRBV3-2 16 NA TGTGCCAGCAGCCAAGGGGCACAGACCACTGGAAACACCATATATTTT CASSQGAQTTGNTIYF
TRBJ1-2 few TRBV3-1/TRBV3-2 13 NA TGTGCCAGCAGCCAAGTTAAGGTTGAGGGCTACACCTTC CASSQVKVEGYTF
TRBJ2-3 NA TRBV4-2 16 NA TGTGCCAGCAGCCAAGTAAGGGAGCGGCGCACAGATACGCAGTATTTT CASSQVRERRTDTQYF
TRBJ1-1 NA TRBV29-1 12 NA TGCAGCGTTAAACAGGGAGGAACTGAAGCTTTCTTT CSVKQGGTEAFF
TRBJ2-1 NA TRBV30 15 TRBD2 TGTGCCTGGAGGAGAGGTCTAGCGGTTACGAATGAGCAGTTCTTC CAWRRGLAVTNEQFF
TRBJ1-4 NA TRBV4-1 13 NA TGCGCCAGCAGCCAAGCGTCCAGTGAAAAACTGTTTTTT CASSQASSEKLFF
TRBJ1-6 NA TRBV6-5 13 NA TGTGCCAGCGGGGGGTCCTATAATTCACCCCTCCACTTT CASGGSYNSPLHF
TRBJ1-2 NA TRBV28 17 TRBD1 TGTGCCAGCAGCCTCCCCGGGACAGGTCGTGCTAACTATGGCTACACCTTC CASSLPGTGRANYGYTF